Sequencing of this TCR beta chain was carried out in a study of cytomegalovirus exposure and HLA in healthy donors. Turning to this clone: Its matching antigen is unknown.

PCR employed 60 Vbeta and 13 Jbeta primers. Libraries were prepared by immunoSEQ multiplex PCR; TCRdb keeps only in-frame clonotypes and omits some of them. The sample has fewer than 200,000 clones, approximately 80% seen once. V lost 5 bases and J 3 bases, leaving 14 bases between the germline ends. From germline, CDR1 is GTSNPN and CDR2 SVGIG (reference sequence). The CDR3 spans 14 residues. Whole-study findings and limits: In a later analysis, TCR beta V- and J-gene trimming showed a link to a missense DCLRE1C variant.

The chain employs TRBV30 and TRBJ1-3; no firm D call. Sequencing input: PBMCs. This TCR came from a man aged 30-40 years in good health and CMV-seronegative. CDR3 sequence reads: CAWSGWEFGNTIYF. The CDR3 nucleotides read TGTGCCTGGTCCGGATGGGAGTTTGGAAACACCATATATTTT.